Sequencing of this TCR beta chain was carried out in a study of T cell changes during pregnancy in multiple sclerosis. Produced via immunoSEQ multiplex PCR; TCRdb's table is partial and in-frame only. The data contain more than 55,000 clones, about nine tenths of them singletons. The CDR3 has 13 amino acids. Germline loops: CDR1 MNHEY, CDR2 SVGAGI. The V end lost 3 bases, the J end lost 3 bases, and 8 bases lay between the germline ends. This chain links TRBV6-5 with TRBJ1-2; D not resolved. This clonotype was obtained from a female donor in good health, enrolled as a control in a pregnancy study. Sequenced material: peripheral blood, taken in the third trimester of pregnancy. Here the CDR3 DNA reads TGTGCCAGCAGTTATAACAGCCACTATGGCTACACCTTC. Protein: CASSYNSHYGYTF.